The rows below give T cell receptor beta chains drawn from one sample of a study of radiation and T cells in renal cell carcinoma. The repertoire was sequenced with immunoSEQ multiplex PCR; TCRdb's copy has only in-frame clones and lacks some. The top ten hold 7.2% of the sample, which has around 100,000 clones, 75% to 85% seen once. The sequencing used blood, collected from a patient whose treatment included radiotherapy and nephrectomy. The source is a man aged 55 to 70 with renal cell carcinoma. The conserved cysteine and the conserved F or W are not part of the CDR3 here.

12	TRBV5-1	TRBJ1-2	ASSLDSPANGYT
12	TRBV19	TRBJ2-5	ASSPWAGVETQY
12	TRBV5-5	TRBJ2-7	ASSRDRPNYEQY
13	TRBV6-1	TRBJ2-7	ASTMEGGPSYEQY
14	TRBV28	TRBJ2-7	ASSFDYRDRGYEQY
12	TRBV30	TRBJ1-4	AWSVGGGNEKLF
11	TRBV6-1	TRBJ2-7	ASRINGGSEQY
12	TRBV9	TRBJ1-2	ASSAGTALNGYT
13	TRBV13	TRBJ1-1	ASSLTGGAGTEAF
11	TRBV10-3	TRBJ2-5	AIRQGGEETQY
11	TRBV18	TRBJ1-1	ASSPINNTEAF
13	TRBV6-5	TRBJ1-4	ASSRFRSGDEKLF
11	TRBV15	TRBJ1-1	ATSRDVGGEAF
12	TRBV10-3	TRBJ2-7	AIRLAGGPGEQY
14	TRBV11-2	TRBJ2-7	ASSSQTTGYVYEQY
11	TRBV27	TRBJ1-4	ASSLSRIEKLF
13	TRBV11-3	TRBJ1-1	ASSAGTGQGTEAF
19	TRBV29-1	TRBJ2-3	SAQGLAGGPRRNSGTDTQY
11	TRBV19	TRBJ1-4	ATALATNEKLF
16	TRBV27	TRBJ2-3	ASSLQPGQAMLPDTQY
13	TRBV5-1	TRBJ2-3	ASSRSGSSTDTQY
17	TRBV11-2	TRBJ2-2	ASSLDRRAPQGAGGELF
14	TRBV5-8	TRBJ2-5	ASSFRVGRGVETQY
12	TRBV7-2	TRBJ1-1	ASSLGPANLEAF
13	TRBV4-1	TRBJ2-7	ASSQVRQPNYEQY
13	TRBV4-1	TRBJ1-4	ASSQATATNEKLF
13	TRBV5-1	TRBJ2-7	ASSFRDPKFNEQY
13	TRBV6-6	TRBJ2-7	ASSPSGTGGYEQY
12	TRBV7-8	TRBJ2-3	ASSLMVKPDTQY
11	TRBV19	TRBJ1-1	ASSNSGGTEAF
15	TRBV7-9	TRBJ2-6	ASSPPKSGAGANVLT
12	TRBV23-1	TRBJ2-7	ASRSGTDTYEQY
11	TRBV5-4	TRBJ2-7	ASSPGGGYEQY
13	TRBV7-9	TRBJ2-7	ASSPPRVGRYEQY
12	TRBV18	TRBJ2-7	ASSRQGDSYEQY
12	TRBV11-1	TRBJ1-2	ASSLTGGAYGYT
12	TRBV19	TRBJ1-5	ASRHTGSNQPQH
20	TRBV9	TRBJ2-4	ASSASIGVGREGRNTKNIQY
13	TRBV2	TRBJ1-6	ASSVAGRSSSPLH
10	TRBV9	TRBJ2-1	ASSVGSDEQF
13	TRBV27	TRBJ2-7	ASSLGVGGSYEQY
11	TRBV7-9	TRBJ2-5	ASSFGAIETQY
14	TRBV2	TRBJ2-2	ASKHRGQRDTGELF
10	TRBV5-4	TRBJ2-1	ASSLLANEQF
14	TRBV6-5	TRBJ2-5	ASSYSGLAGVETQY
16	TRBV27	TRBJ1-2	ASSSSLRTGGLVYGYT
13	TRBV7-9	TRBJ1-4	ASSQFGRGNEKLF
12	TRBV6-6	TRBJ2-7	ASNDGRVAYEQY
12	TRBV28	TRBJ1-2	ASSLPGTGLGYT
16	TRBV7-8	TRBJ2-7	ASSHPRREMRPAYEQY
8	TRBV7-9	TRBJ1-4	STGGEKLF
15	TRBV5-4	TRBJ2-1	ASSLRTSGRVDNEQF